The 23 T cell receptor beta chains presented below share a single source sample, sequenced in a study of cytomegalovirus exposure and HLA in healthy donors. This PCR relied on a set of 60 Vbeta primers and 13 Jbeta primers. Sequenced by immunoSEQ multiplex PCR; TCRdb stores in-frame clones only, minus some. The top ten hold about 2.7% of the sample, which has over 150,000 clones, roughly two thirds seen once. Sequencing was carried out using PBMCs. Receptor source: a woman under 40 in good health and CMV-seronegative.

This clone was counted only a few times. The chain carries TRBV5-6 and TRBJ2-5, with TRBD1 matching over 8 bases. Per the germline V gene, CDR1 is SGHDT and CDR2 is YYEEEE. The CDR3 has 14 amino acids. The J segment lost 5 bases and the V segment lost 4 bases, leaving 7 bases of the junction unmatched. As DNA, the CDR3 is TGTGCCAGCAGCGACTCAGGACAGGGTGAGACCCAGTACTTC. It specifies CASSDSGQGETQYF.

The sample holds a few counts of this clone. Other DNA sequences in this sample translate to the same CDR3. The CDR3 spells CASSEVGRDEKLFF. CDR3 DNA sequence: TGTGCCAGCAGTGAAGTAGGGAGAGATGAAAAACTGTTTTTT. The rearrangement joins TRBV6-1 to TRBJ1-4; D is unresolved. CDR3 size: 14 residues. Germline assignment: CDR1 MNHNS and CDR2 SASEGT. The V gene lost 1 base and the J gene lost 6 bases, with 9 bases spanning the gap.

Here the CDR3 reads CASNGGTDNGYGYTF. Here the CDR3 DNA reads TGTGCCAGTAACGGCGGGACAGATAATGGCTATGGCTACACCTTC. The chain is built from TRBV19 and TRBJ1-2, with 7 nucleotides matching TRBD1. V was pared by 7 bases and J by 4 bases, with 12 bases of the junction left unmatched. This CDR3 contains 15 residues. CDR1 and CDR2 from the germline V gene are LNHDA and SQIVND (reference sequence).

The chain has TRBV4-2 and TRBJ1-4, with D tentatively TRBD1 (5 bases). Germline V gene sequence: CDR1 LGHNA, CDR2 YNFKEQ. CDR3 length: 15 amino acids. Trimming took 2 bases from V and 0 from J, leaving 7 bases between them. In nucleotides, the CDR3 is TGTGCCAGCAGCCAACAGGGTGCAACTAATGAAAAACTGTTTTTT. The encoded protein is CASSQQGATNEKLFF.

This clone was recorded a few times. The chain has TRBV5-4 and TRBJ2-3; D unresolved. The CDR3 runs to 13 residues. Trimming cost V 6 bases and J 0 bases, with 8 bases left between them. In germline, CDR1 is SGHNT, CDR2 YYREEE (reference sequence). The DNA for the CDR3 is TGTGCCAGCAACTCCTTTAGCACAGATACGCAGTATTTT. Translated: CASNSFSTDTQYF.

The V call is TRBV6-1, the J call TRBJ1-2; no definite D call. Germline CDR1 is MNHNS and CDR2 is SASEGT. V was clipped by 3 bases and J by 8 bases, with 13 bases between them. The CDR3 is 13 amino acids. This CDR3 reads CASSDPHRGGYTF. CDR3 DNA sequence: TGTGCCAGCAGTGACCCGCACCGAGGAGGCTACACCTTC.

The chain links TRBV28 to TRBJ1-5; no clear D. The germline V and J ends were trimmed by 6 bases and 0 bases, with 21 bases remaining between them. There are 18 residues in the CDR3. The germline V gene encodes CDR1 MDHEN and CDR2 SYDVKM. This chain's CDR3 is CASSLEGIELYSNQPQHF. In DNA form, the CDR3 reads TGTGCCAGCAGCCTCGAGGGAATTGAACTATATAGCAATCAGCCCCAGCATTTT. Variable domain in full (rest from reference TRBV28 and TRBJ1-5): DVKVTQSSRYLVKRTGEKVFLECVQDMDHENMFWYRQDPGLGLRLIYFSYDVKMKEKGDIPEGYSVSREKKERFSLILESASTNQTSMYLCASSLEGIELYSNQPQHFGDGTRLSIL.

J is TRBJ2-2 and V is TRBV6-1, with TRBD1 identical over 7 bases. The CDR3 length is 13 residues. The J segment lost 5 bases and the V segment lost 6 bases, leaving 3 bases of the junction unmatched. CDR1 and CDR2 (germline): MNHNS, SASEGT. The CDR3, as DNA: TGTGCCAGCAGGACAGGGTATACCGGGGAGCTGTTTTTT. Translating gives CASRTGYTGELFF.

V gene TRBV27 combines with J gene TRBJ2-3; 13 bases fit TRBD2. In germline, CDR1 is MNHEY, CDR2 SMNVEV (reference sequence). The CDR3 loop spans 20 amino acids. The V segment lost 5 bases and the J segment 5 bases; nucleotides outside the gene matches: 19. The CDR3 bases are TGTGCCAGCAGTGAACGACTAGCGGGAGGTCGTGCACACCGGGGAGATACGCAGTATTTT. This sequence encodes CASSERLAGGRAHRGDTQYF.

The gene calls are TRBV18 and TRBJ1-2, with 10 positions matching TRBD1. V lost 6 bases to trimming and J lost 6 bases; unmatched junction nucleotides: 4. The CDR3 covers 13 residues. CDR1 and CDR2 from the germline V gene are KGHSH and LQKENI. The CDR3: CASSMGQGHGYTF. The CDR3 DNA is TGTGCCAGCTCGATGGGACAGGGGCATGGCTACACCTTC.

The CDR3 bases are TGTGCCTTCCTGACAGGGGTGGTGGGAGATACGCAGTATTTT. This gives the protein CAFLTGVVGDTQYF. V usage is TRBV2 and J usage is TRBJ2-3; 8 bases line up with TRBD1. Germline V gene lookup returns CDR1 SNHLY and CDR2 FYNNEI. V dropped 11 bases and J dropped 5; count of bases not matched to a gene: 12. This CDR3 is 14 amino acids long. The full variable domain, rest sourced from reference TRBV2 and TRBJ2-3, is EPEVTQTPSHQVTQMGQEVILRCVPISNHLYFYWYRQILGQKVEFLVSFYNNEISEKSEIFDDQFSVERPDGSNFTLKIRSTKLEDSAMYFCAFLTGVVGDTQYFGPGTRLTVL.

V usage is TRBV2 and J usage is TRBJ2-4; the D gene is possibly TRBD2 (5 bases). V was trimmed by 6 bases and J by 0 bases, leaving 9 bases between them. Germline loops: CDR1 SNHLY, CDR2 FYNNEI. The CDR3 sequence is 14 residues long. CDR3 coding DNA: TGTGCCAGCAGAGCGAGGGAAGCCAAAAACATTCAGTACTTC. As protein: CASRAREAKNIQYF.

The chain carries TRBV15 and TRBJ1-1, with 8 bases matching TRBD1. Germline CDR1 and CDR2: LNHNV and YYDKDF (reference sequence). The CDR3 is 13 residues long. V shed 3 bases and J 11 bases; nucleotides not matched to a gene: 8. The CDR3 region has the DNA TGTGCCACCAGCAGGGGACAGGACAGGGAGGCTTTCTTT. This sequence encodes CATSRGQDREAFF. The variable domain in full, with the rest retrieved from reference TRBV15 and TRBJ1-1, is DAMVIQNPRYQVTQFGKPVTLSCSQTLNHNVMYWYQQKSSQAPKLLFHYYDKDFNNEADTPDNFQSRRPNTSFCFLDIRSPGLGDTAMYLCATSRGQDREAFFGQGTRLTVV.

This chain connects TRBV5-1 to TRBJ2-5; weak D call: TRBD1 (6 bases). Germline V CDR1 and CDR2: SGHRS, YFSETQ. V gave up 2 bases and J gave up 4 bases, with 9 bases separating them. CDR3 length: 13 amino acids. The CDR3 region is CASSLEGGETQYF. CDR3 bases: TGCGCCAGCAGCTTAGAAGGGGGAGAGACCCAGTACTTC. Supplemented by reference TRBV5-1 and TRBJ2-5, the full variable domain reads KAGVTQTPRYLIKTRGQQVTLSCSPISGHRSVSWYQQTPGQGLQFLFEYFSETQRNKGNFPGRFSGRQFSNSRSEMNVSTLELGDSALYLCASSLEGGETQYFGPGTRLLVL.

The chain is built from TRBV19 and TRBJ2-5; D may be TRBD2 (5 bases). The CDR3 runs 16 residues. Germline loops: CDR1 LNHDA, CDR2 SQIVND (reference sequence). The V end lost 3 bases, the J end lost 7 bases, and 21 bases lay between the germline ends. CDR3 loop: CASSIAGGLSVGTQYF. In nucleotides, the CDR3 is TGTGCCAGTAGTATCGCCGGAGGCCTTTCCGTTGGGACCCAGTACTTC.

This clone has more than one count but fewer than ten. At the DNA level, this CDR3 is encoded by other sequences in the same sample as well. The rearrangement uses TRBV7-2 and TRBJ2-1, with 14 bases that match TRBD2. Trimming cost V 0 bases and J 8 bases; bases outside gene matches: 3. CDR1 SGHTA and CDR2 FQGNSA come from the germline V gene. The CDR3 has 16 residues. The CDR3 DNA is TGTGCCAGCAGCTTAGCTGGGACTAGCGGGAGTTATGAGCAGTTCTTC. It yields the protein CASSLAGTSGSYEQFF.

The rearrangement uses TRBV2 and TRBJ2-5; 11 bases align to TRBD2. The germline V gene has CDR1 SNHLY and CDR2 FYNNEI. V lost 9 bases to trimming and J lost 3 bases; unmatched junction nucleotides: 3. The CDR3 runs to 13 residues. The CDR3 bases are TGTGCCAGTGTGACTAGCGGGGAAGAGACCCAGTACTTC. Amino acid sequence: CASVTSGEETQYF.

This clone turned up a few times. DNA of the CDR3: TGCGCCAGCAGCCCGGGACTTATCACAGATACGCAGTATTTT. Its translation is CASSPGLITDTQYF. The V gene is TRBV5-1, the J gene TRBJ2-3; the D gene is possibly TRBD2 (6 bases). Germline V gives CDR1 SGHRS, CDR2 YFSETQ. There are 14 residues in the CDR3. V was cut by 4 bases and J by 2 bases, with 11 bases left in between.

This clone came up once. J is TRBJ2-3 and V is TRBV2, with 9 positions matching TRBD1. V shed 8 bases and J 4 bases; nucleotides not matched to a gene: 10. Germline CDR1 is SNHLY and CDR2 is FYNNEI. This CDR3 spans 15 amino acids. The CDR3 DNA sequence: TGTGCCAGCTCCTTCCGGGGGACAGGGTCAGATACGCAGTATTTT. This gives the protein CASSFRGTGSDTQYF.

A remark on this clone: One end of the junction is discordant with germline, which a read error may explain. J is TRBJ2-2 and V is TRBV5-4; tentatively, D is TRBD1 (5 bases). CDR3 size: 14 residues. Looked up from germline, CDR1 is SGHNT and CDR2 is YYREEE (reference sequence). Here the CDR3 DNA reads TGTGCAAGCACGGGTCAGGGGAACACCGGGGAGCTGTTTTTT. It specifies CASTGQGNTGELFF.

CDR3 sequence reads: CASSEGGGAYGYTF. CDR3 nucleotide sequence: TGTGCCAGCAGTGAAGGCGGGGGAGCTTACGGCTACACCTTC. V and J are TRBV6-1 and TRBJ1-2; weak D call: TRBD1 (5 bases). The CDR3 has 14 residues. Germline values: CDR1 MNHNS, CDR2 SASEGT. Trimming pared 1 base from V and 8 bases from J, leaving 14 bases between.

J is TRBJ2-7 and V is TRBV28; 7 bases agree with TRBD1. This CDR3 has 15 amino acids. Trimming at V came to 10 bases and at J to 2 bases, leaving 14 bases not matched to a gene. Germline V gene sequence: CDR1 MDHEN, CDR2 SYDVKM. The CDR3, as DNA: TGTGCCATCAGCTCCGACGGTCAGGGGGCCTACGAGCAGTACTTC. Translated, it gives CAISSDGQGAYEQYF.

CDR3 DNA: TGTGCCACCAGCAGCCGGGACAGGGACTACAATGAGCAGTTCTTC. As protein: CATSSRDRDYNEQFF. The V call is TRBV15, the J call TRBJ2-1; the match to TRBD1 covers 9 bases. The V and J ends lost 3 bases and 3 bases, in that order; junction bases with no gene match: 3. The CDR3 is made up of 15 amino acids. CDR1 and CDR2 from the germline V gene are LNHNV and YYDKDF (reference sequence).